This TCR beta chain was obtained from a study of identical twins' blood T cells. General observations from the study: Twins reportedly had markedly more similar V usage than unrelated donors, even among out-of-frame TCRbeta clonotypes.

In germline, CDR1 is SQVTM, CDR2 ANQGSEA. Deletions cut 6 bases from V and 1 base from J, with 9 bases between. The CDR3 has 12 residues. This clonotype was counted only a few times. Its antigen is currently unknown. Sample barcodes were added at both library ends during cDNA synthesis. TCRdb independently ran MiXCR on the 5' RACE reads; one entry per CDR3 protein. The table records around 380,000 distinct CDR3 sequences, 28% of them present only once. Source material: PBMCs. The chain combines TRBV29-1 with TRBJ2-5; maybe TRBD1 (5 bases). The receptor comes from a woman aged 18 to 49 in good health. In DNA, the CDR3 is TGCAGCGTCAAGGGGCCCCAAGAGACCCAGTACTTC. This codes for CSVKGPQETQYF.